Presented here are 5 T cell receptor beta chains from one specimen sequenced in a study of cytomegalovirus exposure and HLA in healthy donors. Primers for the PCR totalled 60 Vbeta and 13 Jbeta. The assay was immunoSEQ multiplex PCR, and TCRdb's table has in-frame clones only and misses some. Of around 280,000 clones listed, 70% to 90% are singletons. Sequenced sample: PBMCs. Receptors originate from a woman under 30 in good health and CMV-seronegative.

This chain uses TRBV5-4 with TRBJ2-2; 8 bases agree with TRBD2. The V gene's germline CDR1 is SGHNT and CDR2 YYREEE (reference sequence). The CDR3 length is 16 residues. The V segment lost 0 bases and the J segment 7 bases; nucleotides outside the gene matches: 8. DNA for the CDR3: TGTGCCAGCAGCTTGGTTGCGGGGGGCCGGGGCGGGGAGCTGTTTTTT. Translated: CASSLVAGGRGGELFF.

In the case of this clone: The conserved phenylalanine or tryptophan is not found at the CDR3 terminus, so this likely reflects a read error. V and J are TRBV6-6 and TRBJ2-7; D uncertain. The CDR3 has 13 residues. Trimming shortened V by 6 bases and J by 2 bases, and 11 bases separated the two germline ends. Germline V CDR1 and CDR2: MNHNY, SVGAGI (reference sequence). The CDR3 is CASSNTVPYEQYL. The CDR3 region has the DNA TGTGCCAGCAGCAATACAGTTCCCTACGAGCAGTACCTC.

This chain links TRBV4-1 with TRBJ1-2; D gene ambiguous. Trimming removed 0 bases from V and 2 bases from J, with 10 bases in between. Germline values: CDR1 MGHRA, CDR2 YSYEKL. The CDR3 has 15 residues. As DNA, the CDR3 is TGCGCCAGCAGCCAAGATCAGGAAATCAACTATGGCTACACCTTC. Its translation is CASSQDQEINYGYTF.

This clone occurred a few times. V and J are TRBV27 and TRBJ2-7, with TRBD2 identical over 7 bases. The CDR3 extends over 13 amino acids. Trimming removed 3 bases from V and 5 bases from J; junction bases left unmatched: 4. Germline assignment: CDR1 MNHEY and CDR2 SMNVEV (reference sequence). CDR3 amino acids: CASSLGGGNEQYF. CDR3 coding DNA: TGTGCCAGCAGTTTGGGGGGGGGTAACGAGCAGTACTTC.

The V call is TRBV6-1, the J call TRBJ2-1; unclear D gene. V shed 4 bases and J shed 6 bases, with 4 bases lying between them. The CDR3 has 11 amino acids. Germline V gives CDR1 MNHNS, CDR2 SASEGT. CDR3 sequence reads: CASSVINEQFF. Written as DNA, the CDR3 is TGTGCCAGCAGTGTTATCAATGAGCAGTTCTTC.